This T cell receptor beta chain was sequenced during a study of T cells in Graves' hyperthyroidism and ophthalmopathy. Researchers took RNA transcripts and amplified the TCR beta CDR3 regions from them. The primer set for the first-round RT-PCR of the TCR CDR3 was HTBI. Using its own MiXCR run on the multiplex PCR reads, TCRdb lists one record per CDR3 protein. The repertoire has around 350,000 distinct CDR3 sequences, roughly 19% of them found once; the top ten carry 3.5% to 4%. Study-level findings and limits: The model foresaw ophthalmopathy a median roughly 6.5 months prior to onset. A model built on 13 V-J features separated ophthalmopathy from stable hyperthyroidism.

This clonotype was seen many times. Its target is unknown. A lack of ophthalmopathy progression within 18 months defined stable Graves' hyperthyroidism. Those patients with uncontrolled infection, other autoimmune disease, pregnancy or lactation were excluded. Trimming pared 6 bases from V and 5 bases from J, leaving 16 bases between. The CDR3 loop spans 13 amino acids. From germline, CDR1 is DFQATT and CDR2 SNEGSKA (reference sequence). This TCR was recovered from a woman aged 18-29 years with Graves' hyperthyroidism. The rearrangement uses TRBV20-1 and TRBJ1-2, with a tentative D call TRBD1 (6 bases). Sequencing was performed on blood. The CDR3 loop reads CSARRTAGYGYTF. The DNA of the CDR3 is TGCAGTGCCCGGCGGACAGCGGGATATGGCTACACCTTC.